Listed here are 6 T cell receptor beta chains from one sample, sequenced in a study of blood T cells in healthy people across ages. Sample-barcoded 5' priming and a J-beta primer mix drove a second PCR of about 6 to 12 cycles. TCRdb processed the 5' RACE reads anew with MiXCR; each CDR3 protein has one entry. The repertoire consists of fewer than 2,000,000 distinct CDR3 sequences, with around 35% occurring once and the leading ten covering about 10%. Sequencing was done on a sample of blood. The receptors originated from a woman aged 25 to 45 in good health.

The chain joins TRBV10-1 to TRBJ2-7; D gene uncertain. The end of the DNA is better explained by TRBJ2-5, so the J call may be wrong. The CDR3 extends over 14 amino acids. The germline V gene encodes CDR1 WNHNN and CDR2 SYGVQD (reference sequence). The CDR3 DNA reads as TGCGCCAGCAGTGGGTCGCTGAGAGAAGAGACCCAGTACTTC. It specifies CASSGSLREETQYF.

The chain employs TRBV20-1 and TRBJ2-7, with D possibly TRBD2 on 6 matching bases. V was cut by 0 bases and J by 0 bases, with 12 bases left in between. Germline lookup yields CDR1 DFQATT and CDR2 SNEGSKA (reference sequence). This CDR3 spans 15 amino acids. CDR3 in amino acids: CSARDPREPSYEQYF. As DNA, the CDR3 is TGCAGTGCTAGAGATCCCCGGGAGCCCTCCTACGAGCAGTACTTC.

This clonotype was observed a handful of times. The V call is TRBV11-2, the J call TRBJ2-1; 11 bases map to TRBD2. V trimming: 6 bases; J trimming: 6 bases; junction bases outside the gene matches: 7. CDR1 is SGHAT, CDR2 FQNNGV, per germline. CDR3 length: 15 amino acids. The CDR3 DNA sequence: TGTGCCAGCAGTCGACTAGCGGGAACTCTCAATGAGCAGTTCTTC. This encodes CASSRLAGTLNEQFF.

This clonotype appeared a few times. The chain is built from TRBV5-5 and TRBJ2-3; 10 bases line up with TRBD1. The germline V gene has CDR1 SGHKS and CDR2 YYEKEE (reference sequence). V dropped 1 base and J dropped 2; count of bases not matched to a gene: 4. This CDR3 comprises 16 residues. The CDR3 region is CASSLRTGGLTDTQYF. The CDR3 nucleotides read TGTGCCAGCAGCTTGAGGACAGGGGGTCTCACAGATACGCAGTATTTT.

CDR3 sequence reads: CASSKPIRTGLNTEAFF. For the CDR3, the DNA is TGTGCCAGCAGCAAACCCATCCGGACAGGGCTGAACACTGAAGCTTTCTTT. The J gene is TRBJ1-1, the V gene TRBV21-1; the table's D call, TRBD1, has no DNA check behind it. TRBV21-1 is an annotated pseudogene. The CDR3 contains 17 residues.

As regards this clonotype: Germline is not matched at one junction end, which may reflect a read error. CDR3: CASREAAGAYGYTF. In DNA form, the CDR3 reads TGTGCCAGCAGGGAAGCCGCAGGGGCCTATGGCTACACCTTC. This chain uses TRBV6-1 with TRBJ1-2, with a tentative D call TRBD1 (6 bases). Germline assignment: CDR1 MNHNS and CDR2 SASEGT. The CDR3 extends over 14 amino acids.